This paragraph covers one T cell receptor (beta chain) sequence. No antigen is known for it. Stage II-IVA oral cavity squamous cell carcinoma was new and untreated by systemic or radiation therapy. These oral cavity squamous cell carcinomas were HPV-negative and locally advanced. No culture or expansion preceded analysis of these blood cells. This sample was included in a study of neoadjuvant anti-PD-1 for oral cavity cancer. Points from the study as a whole: Higher pretreatment Treg/Th17 ratios tracked higher pretreatment blood clonality.

Some clones are missing from TCRdb's copy, which holds only in-frame ones; the method was immunoSEQ multiplex PCR. The table includes approximately 74,000 clones, 84% detected once. V lost 8 bases, J lost 2 bases, and 0 bases stayed unmatched. The CDR3 is 13 amino acids. Germline V gives CDR1 SGHAT, CDR2 FQNNGV. The TCR originated in a person aged 40 to 85 with oral cavity squamous cell carcinoma. Sequenced here: PBMCs, sampled before nivolumab (anti-PD-1) treatment. The V call is TRBV11-2, the J call TRBJ1-5; 10 nucleotides line up with TRBD1. The CDR3, as DNA: TGTGCCAGCGGACAGGGGGGCAATCAGCCCCAGCATTTT. Translated, it gives CASGQGGNQPQHF. The full variable domain, rest sourced from reference TRBV11-2 and TRBJ1-5, is EAGVAQSPRYKIIEKRQSVAFWCNPISGHATLYWYQQILGQGPKLLIQFQNNGVVDDSQLPKDRFSAERLKGVDSTLKIQPAKLEDSAVYLCASGQGGNQPQHFGDGTRLSIL.